This T cell receptor beta chain was captured by sequencing in a study of blood T cells in healthy people across ages. Primed by a sample-barcoded 5' primer and a J-beta primer mix, a second PCR proceeded for about 6 to 12 cycles. TCRdb re-derived calls from the 5' RACE reads in MiXCR, one entry per CDR3 protein. This sample has roughly 550,000 distinct CDR3 sequences, with 24% found just once. Findings of the study overall: Diversity estimates drawn from one million T cells were deemed underestimates.

The CDR3 contains 14 residues. Germline V gives CDR1 SGHDT, CDR2 YYEEEE. V lost 6 bases, J lost 1 base, and 13 bases lay in between. A remark on this clonotype: Its specificity is not known.

Ranging in age from about 6 to 100, the donors were healthy Caucasian individuals from Russia. The same sample was also used in a study of T cells of mothers and their children. That publication notes: Sample barcodes plus 2-4 random nucleotides came from the M1S primer. Mothers yielded over 9.5 million CDR3 reads, children 2.5 million to 3.5 million each.

The receptor was derived from a boy aged 5-17 years in good health. V usage is TRBV5-6 and J usage is TRBJ2-5; D might be TRBD2 (5 bases). The sample consisted of blood. CDR3 sequence: CASTPSGSQETQYF. Written as DNA, the CDR3 is TGTGCCAGCACCCCTTCGGGGAGCCAAGAGACCCAGTACTTC.